The 6 T cell receptor beta chains below all came from one sample that was sequenced in a study of CD8+ T cells in alopecia areata. The authors extracted RNA and reverse transcribed it into cDNA as the sequencing template. Produced via immunoSEQ multiplex PCR; TCRdb's table is partial and in-frame only. The sample shows approximately 150,000 clones, 62% of them seen only once. Sequencing was done on a sample of CD8+ T cells sorted from blood. The receptors originated from a human donor in good health.

J is TRBJ2-5 and V is TRBV7-9; tentatively, D is TRBD2 (6 bases). The V end was cut by 5 bases, the J end by 4 bases, with 11 bases between. This CDR3 contains 13 residues. Germline CDR1 is SEHNR and CDR2 is FQNEAQ (reference sequence). CDR3 in amino acids: CASSRPGLETQYF. The CDR3 region has the DNA TGTGCCAGCAGCCGTCCGGGACTAGAGACCCAGTACTTC.

The gene calls are TRBV19 and TRBJ2-7, with 7 nucleotides matching TRBD1. In germline, CDR1 is LNHDA, CDR2 SQIVND (reference sequence). Losses at the gene ends were 5 bases for V and 2 bases for J; bases not matched to a gene: 3. There are 13 residues in the CDR3. The CDR3 nucleotides read TGTGCCAGTAGTTCGGGACAGCCCTACGAGCAGTACTTC. Translating gives CASSSGQPYEQYF.

The rearrangement joins TRBV7-9 to TRBJ2-5; D call uncertain. CDR1 and CDR2 from the germline V gene are SEHNR and FQNEAQ (reference sequence). The CDR3 spans 14 residues. The V and J ends lost 3 bases and 5 bases respectively, with 13 bases between them. Here the CDR3 DNA reads TGTGCCAGCAGCTTTGGGTCGGTATTGGAGACCCAGTACTTC. It yields the protein CASSFGSVLETQYF.

The chain uses TRBV5-1 and TRBJ2-1; 11 nucleotides agree with TRBD2. The junction had 6 bases not matched to a gene; V was cut back by 4 bases and J by 6 bases. Germline-derived CDR1 and CDR2 are SGHRS and YFSETQ. The CDR3 runs 15 residues. The CDR3 protein is CASSETSGVGNEQFF. CDR3 DNA: TGCGCCAGCAGCGAGACTAGCGGGGTAGGCAATGAGCAGTTCTTC. The variable domain in full, completed from reference TRBV5-1 and TRBJ2-1, reads KAGVTQTPRYLIKTRGQQVTLSCSPISGHRSVSWYQQTPGQGLQFLFEYFSETQRNKGNFPGRFSGRQFSNSRSEMNVSTLELGDSALYLCASSETSGVGNEQFFGPGTRLTVL.

The chain carries TRBV13 and TRBJ2-7; unclear D gene. Germline V gene data show CDR1 as PRHDT and CDR2 as FYEKMQ (reference sequence). V dropped 5 bases and J dropped 6 bases, with 8 bases sitting between them. CDR3 length: 11 residues. Written as DNA, the CDR3 is TGTGCCAGCAGCGTAGACTCCGAGCAGTACTTC. Encoded protein: CASSVDSEQYF.

This clone was detected once. The chain is built from TRBV29-1 and TRBJ1-1; D is undetermined. The CDR3 length is 11 residues. Trimming cost V 7 bases and J 7 bases, with 13 bases left between them. CDR1 is SQVTM, CDR2 ANQGSEA, per germline. CDR3 protein: CSAPGRDEAFF. CDR3 bases: TGCAGCGCCCCCGGACGGGATGAAGCTTTCTTT.